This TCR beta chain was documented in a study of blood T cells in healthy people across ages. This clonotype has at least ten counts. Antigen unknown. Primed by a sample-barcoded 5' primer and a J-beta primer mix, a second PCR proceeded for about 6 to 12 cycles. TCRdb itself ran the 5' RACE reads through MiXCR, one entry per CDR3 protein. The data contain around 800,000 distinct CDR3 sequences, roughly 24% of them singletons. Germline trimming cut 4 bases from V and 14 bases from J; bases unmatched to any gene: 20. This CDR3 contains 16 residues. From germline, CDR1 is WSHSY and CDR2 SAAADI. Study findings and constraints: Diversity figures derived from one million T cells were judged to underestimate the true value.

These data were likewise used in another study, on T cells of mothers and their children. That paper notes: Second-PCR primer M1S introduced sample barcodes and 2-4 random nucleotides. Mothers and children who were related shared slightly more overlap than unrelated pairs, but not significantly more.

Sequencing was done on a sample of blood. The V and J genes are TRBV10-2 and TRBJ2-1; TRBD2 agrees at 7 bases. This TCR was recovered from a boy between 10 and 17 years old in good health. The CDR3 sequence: CASSVQPGLTPPSEFF. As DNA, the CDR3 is TGCGCCAGCAGTGTGCAACCGGGACTAACCCCCCCTAGTGAGTTCTTC.